These T cell receptor beta chains were read from a single sample in a study of blood T cell repertoires in COVID-19. Method: immunoSEQ multiplex PCR; TCRdb's copy keeps in-frame clones and lacks some. The sample shows approximately 170,000 clones, about 80% of them seen only once. Sequenced sample: peripheral blood. The receptors originated from a man aged 70 or older who had recovered from COVID-19. CDR3s include the opening cysteine and the closing phenylalanine or tryptophan. Fields, in order: clone size, J gene, V gene, D gene, CDR3 DNA, CDR3 protein. A D gene is named only where the DNA matches it firmly. Clone size is given for some rows only: seen once, a few or many times, or a class if the clone is expanded.

>.|TRBJ2-3|TRBV2|TRBD2
TGTGCCAGCGTCCTAGCGGAGATAGCAGATACGCAGTATTTT
CASVLAEIADTQYF
>.|TRBJ2-5|TRBV28|.
TGTGCCAGCAGCCCCCCTGGCGCCCCGAGGGAGACCCAGTACTTC
CASSPPGAPRETQYF
>.|TRBJ2-7|TRBV10-3|TRBD2
TGTGCCACGTGCCCAGGACTAGCGGGAGCGAAGCAGTACTTC
CATCPGLAGAKQYF
>.|TRBJ2-1|TRBV5-1|.
TGCGCCAGCAGCTTGGGCCAGACAAGCTCCTACAATGAGCAGTTCTTC
CASSLGQTSSYNEQFF
>.|TRBJ1-2|TRBV7-2|TRBD1
TGTGCCAGCAGCTTAGCGCAGGGGGCGTCGGGTGGCTACACCTTC
CASSLAQGASGGYTF
>few|TRBJ2-2|TRBV19|TRBD2
TGTGCCAGTAGTATCTCCAGACTAGCGGCGAACACCGGGGAGCTGTTTTTT
CASSISRLAANTGELFF
>.|TRBJ1-1|TRBV2|TRBD1
TGTGCCAGCAGCCTCAGGGGGAGTAACACTGAAGCTTTCTTT
CASSLRGSNTEAFF
>.|TRBJ2-7|TRBV6-5|.
TGTGCCAGCAGTTCTGCGTCAGGGAACTACGAGCAGTACTTC
CASSSASGNYEQYF
>.|TRBJ2-2|TRBV3-1/TRBV3-2|.
TGTGCCAGCAGAGAACAGGGCAACACCGGGGAGCTGTTTTTT
CASREQGNTGELFF
>.|TRBJ1-5|TRBV19|TRBD1
TGTGCCAGTAGCCCTGGACAGGACCTATGGGGGCCCCAGCATTTT
CASSPGQDLWGPQHF
>.|TRBJ1-2|TRBV7-9|TRBD1
TGTGCCAGCAGTTCAACGGGACAGGGGGAAGGTTATGGCTACACCTTC
CASSSTGQGEGYGYTF
>.|TRBJ1-3|TRBV27|.
TGTGCCAGCAGTTTACGGGCAGGGGTGACTGGAAACACCATATATTTT
CASSLRAGVTGNTIYF
>.|TRBJ2-3|TRBV3-1/TRBV3-2|.
TGTGCCAGCAGCCAAGATAGAAATACGCAGTATTTT
CASSQDRNTQYF
>.|TRBJ2-3|TRBV19|TRBD2
TGTGCCAGTAGTATTTCTAGCGGGAGAACAGATACGCAGTATTTT
CASSISSGRTDTQYF
>.|TRBJ2-7|TRBV3-1/TRBV3-2|TRBD2
TGTGCCAGCAGCCGAAGTACTAGCGGGAGTTTCCACGAGCAGTACTTC
CASSRSTSGSFHEQYF
>.|TRBJ2-1|TRBV5-4|TRBD2
TGTGCCAGCCGAGCGGGGGGAAGCTCCTACAATGAGCAGTTCTTC
CASRAGGSSYNEQFF
>.|TRBJ2-1|TRBV5-5|.
TGTGCCAGCAGCGCTATGACAGTAGACAATGAGCAGTTCTTC
CASSAMTVDNEQFF
>once|TRBJ2-3|TRBV5-1|TRBD2
TGCGCCAGCAGCTCCGGGACTAGCGGGAGGTTACATACGCAGTATTTT
CASSSGTSGRLHTQYF
>.|TRBJ2-1|TRBV7-2|.
TGTGCCAGCAGCTTAGTTTCCCCTAACAGGGATCGATTGTTCTATGAGCAGTTCTTC
CASSLVSPNRDRLFYEQFF
>.|TRBJ2-5|TRBV5-1|TRBD1
TGCGCCAGCAGCAAAGGGGGCAGCCACTACCAAGAGACCCAGTACTTC
CASSKGGSHYQETQYF
>.|TRBJ1-1|TRBV5-5|.
TGTGCCAGCAGCTTTATGAGGGAGGGGACTGAAGCTTTCTTT
CASSFMREGTEAFF
>.|TRBJ1-1|TRBV28|.
TGTGCCAGCCTCCACGGGACAAGGAGAACTGAAGCTTTCTTT
CASLHGTRRTEAFF
>.|TRBJ2-2|TRBV5-1|.
TGCGCCAGCAGCTTGGAAGGGGCGGTGGCCGGGGAGCTGTTTTTT
CASSLEGAVAGELFF
>.|TRBJ2-2|TRBV6-5|TRBD1
TGTGCCAGCTTAACGGGGGGACAGGGGTACGGGGAGCTGTTTTTT
CASLTGGQGYGELFF
>.|TRBJ2-2|TRBV15|TRBD1
TGTGCCACCAGCGAAGCCCCAGGCGCCGGAAGGGGGCGCGGGGAGCTGTTTTTT
CATSEAPGAGRGRGELFF
>.|TRBJ1-2|TRBV10-3|.
TGTGCCATCAGTGAGTCGGAGGGAAGCTATGGCTACACCTTC
CAISESEGSYGYTF
>many|TRBJ2-1|TRBV12-5|.
TGTGCTAGTGGTACCCCTACTAATATGAATGAGCAGTTCTTC
CASGTPTNMNEQFF
>.|TRBJ2-7|TRBV7-6|TRBD1
TGTGCCAGCAGCTTAGACGGACAGGGGGCGAGCGAGCAGTACTTC
CASSLDGQGASEQYF
>.|TRBJ1-5|TRBV2|TRBD1
TGTGCCAGCCGGACAGGGAATGGCAATCAGCCCCAGCATTTT
CASRTGNGNQPQHF
>.|TRBJ1-5|TRBV30|.
TGTGCCTGGAGTGTACCAGGGGGCAATCAGCCCCAGCATTTT
CAWSVPGGNQPQHF
>.|TRBJ2-1|TRBV27|.
TGTGCCAGCAGTACCCGCAGGGGCGGGAGAGGTAATGAGCAGTTCTTC
CASSTRRGGRGNEQFF
>.|TRBJ2-7|TRBV19|TRBD1
TGTGCCAGTAGTACCGACAGGGGACCCTACGAGCAGTACTTC
CASSTDRGPYEQYF
>.|TRBJ2-3|TRBV24-1|TRBD1
TGTGCCACCAGTGATCCAGGACAGGGCTATGGAGATACGCAGTATTTT
CATSDPGQGYGDTQYF
>.|TRBJ2-3|TRBV3-1/TRBV3-2|TRBD2
TGTGCCAGTGGACTAGCGGGTACACCAGATACGCAGTATTTT
CASGLAGTPDTQYF
>.|TRBJ2-7|TRBV19|TRBD2
TGTGCCAGTAGTACGGGGACTAGCGGCTACGAGCAGTACTTC
CASSTGTSGYEQYF
>once|TRBJ2-3|TRBV27|TRBD2
TGTGCCAGCAGTCCCATGAGCGGGGAGACAGATACGCAGTATTTT
CASSPMSGETDTQYF
>.|TRBJ2-7|TRBV5-1|.
TGCGCCAGCAGCGGGAGGGACATCCGCTCGGGAGAGCAGTACTTC
CASSGRDIRSGEQYF
>few|TRBJ1-2|TRBV28|.
TGTGCCAGCGTAGGGGGAATTTATGGCTACACCTTC
CASVGGIYGYTF
>.|TRBJ2-7|TRBV6-5|.
TGTGCCAGCAGTTACCATAGTACTCGAGGCGAGCAGTACTTC
CASSYHSTRGEQYF
>.|TRBJ2-7|TRBV10-1|.
TGCGCCAGCAGTGAATCGGTCGGTGAATACGAGCAGTACTTC
CASSESVGEYEQYF
>.|TRBJ1-2|TRBV18|.
TGTGCCAGCTCACCCAGCAGCGGACTCTCGAACTATGGCTACACCTTC
CASSPSSGLSNYGYTF
>.|TRBJ1-1|TRBV5-1|TRBD1
TGCGCCAGCAGCCCGGACAGGGCGGGTGACACTGAAGCTTTCTTT
CASSPDRAGDTEAFF
>.|TRBJ1-6|TRBV5-1|.
TGCGCCAGCAGCTTGGATCAGGGGCCCCTCCACTTT
CASSLDQGPLHF
>.|TRBJ1-1|TRBV30|TRBD1
TGTGCCTGGAGTCGCCGACAGGGAGGCACTGAAGCTTTCTTT
CAWSRRQGGTEAFF
>.|TRBJ2-2|TRBV6-6|.
TGTGCCAGCAGTTACCCGGACAGGGCGGGGGCCGGGGAGCTGTTTTTT
CASSYPDRAGAGELFF
>.|TRBJ1-2|TRBV6-5|.
TGTGCCAGCAGTTTAGGAGGGAACTATGGCTACACCTTC
CASSLGGNYGYTF
>once|TRBJ2-7|TRBV7-9|TRBD1
TGTGCCAGCAGCTTAGGGGACAGGGCCCCTTTCTTC
CASSLGDRAPFF
>.|TRBJ1-5|TRBV11-2|.
TGTGCCAGCAGCTTAGATCTGGCAGGGCCTTATAGCAATCAGCCCCAGCATTTT
CASSLDLAGPYSNQPQHF